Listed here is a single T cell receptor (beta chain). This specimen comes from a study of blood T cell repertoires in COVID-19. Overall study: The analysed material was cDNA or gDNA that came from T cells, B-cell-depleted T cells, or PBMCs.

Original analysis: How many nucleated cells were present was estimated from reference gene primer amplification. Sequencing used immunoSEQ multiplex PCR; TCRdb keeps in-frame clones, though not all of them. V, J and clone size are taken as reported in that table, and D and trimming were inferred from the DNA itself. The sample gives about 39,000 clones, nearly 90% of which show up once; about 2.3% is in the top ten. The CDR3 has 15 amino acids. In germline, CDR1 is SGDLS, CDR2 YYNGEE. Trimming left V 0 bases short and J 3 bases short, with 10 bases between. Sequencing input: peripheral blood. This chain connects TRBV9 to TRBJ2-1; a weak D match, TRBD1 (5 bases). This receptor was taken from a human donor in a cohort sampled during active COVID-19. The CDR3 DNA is TGTGCCAGCAGCGTAGATGACAGCGACTACAATGAGCAGTTCTTC. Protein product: CASSVDDSDYNEQFF.